The present T cell receptor beta chain was sequenced within a study of blood T cell repertoires in COVID-19 (dated by TCRdb to the early 2020s). As for the study more broadly: The collaborator samples originated in the United States, Italy and Spain and spanned the acute and convalescent phases of COVID-19. Where available, HLA class I and class II types were obtained from metadata supplied by the sample provider rather than from assay-based typing. The samples were drawn from two sources: the first 160 participants of the ongoing ImmuneRACE study, and fewer than 1,500 subjects contributed by 6 global collaborators. Deeply sampled blood TCRbeta repertoires from subjects exposed to, actively infected with, or recovered from COVID-19 were included in the dataset. Nearly every sample came with metadata listing a de-identified subject ID, COVID-19 status, age in years and sex. The repertoires were released in a freely available public database intended as a resource for research on the immune response to SARS-CoV-2. The prospective study material was composed of cDNA or gDNA derived from T cells, B-cell-depleted T cells, or PBMCs. Broad study findings and their caveats: Clinical and demographic metadata were provided uncurated, with the amount varying by source and participant.

In the case of this clone: Its recognized antigen is unknown. No quality values exist for individual bases; no much larger clone is one base distant.

In Seattle, one collaborating source enrolled patients while the infection was active and tracked those patients longitudinally over the course of disease. The collaborating institutions used their own protocols to collect whole blood in K2EDTA tubes. For TCRbeta analysis, collaborators shipped samples in one of three forms: frozen whole blood, isolated PBMCs, or DNA extracted from either of those sample types. V gives up 3 bases and J gives up 4 bases, and the segment between their germline ends measures 18 bases. The germline V gene (reference sequence) specifies DFQATT as CDR1 and SNEGSKA as CDR2. Measured from the cysteine to the phenylalanine, the CDR3 is 15 residues long. Only the CDR3 DNA is retained, 45 bases long and in frame from the first base. TCRbeta CDR3 regions were amplified from genomic DNA using the immunoSEQ Assay, a bias-controlled multiplex PCR. The original methods were these. The number of nucleated cells in each sample was estimated from the amplification of reference gene primers within the assay. To quantify the absolute abundance of each unique TCRbeta CDR3 rearrangement, sequence reads were collapsed and filtered. For each sample, productive Simpson clonality was calculated as the square root of Simpson's diversity index over productive rearrangements. The table comes from immuneACCESS by way of TCRdb, which keeps in-frame sequences with V and J called. Part of the clones is missing from these tables; in studies checked, under half for an unresolved V gene and the rest for unknown reasons. V and J calls plus clone size are reproduced from that table; the DNA served to infer D and trimming. For this sample the table gives hundreds of thousands of clones, of which approximately 85% were detected only once. Jointly, the top ten make up approximately 5.1% of the sample.

Recombination connected TRBV20-1 to TRBJ2-5; the D gene is perhaps TRBD2, from 7 matching bases. What was sequenced was peripheral blood. The sequence was obtained from a man in his forties or fifties with COVID-19, enrolled during active disease. The encoded CDR3 is CSASSRGAPRETQYF. The nucleotide sequence is given as TGCAGTGCTAGTTCCCGGGGGGCCCCCCGAGAGACCCAGTACTTC.